The entry below describes one T cell receptor (beta chain). Its antigen is currently unknown. Germline is not matched at one junction end, which may reflect a read error. These data come from a study of CD8+CD57+ T cells in acquired aplastic anemia. About the research overall: Sorted CD4+ and CD8+ cell DNA averaged around 3 ug. General study findings and limits: Nearly 30 was the count of CD8+ CDR3 sequences that patients shared with controls.

The template for TCR beta VDJ and CDR3 sequence profiling was genomic DNA. Each CDR3 protein gets one entry after TCRdb re-called the reads with MiXCR. The sample consists of around 180,000 distinct CDR3 sequences, about 44% of them appearing once. Before being chosen for sequencing, patients had shown CD8+CD57+ cell expansion by flow cytometry. All participating patients were living with severe acquired aplastic anemia. The TCR sequence derives from a human donor with aplastic anemia. The source material was sorted CD4+, CD8+, or CD8+CD57+ T cells (not recorded which) from PBMCs.

CDR3 sequence reads: CASSWPGQPQHF. Written as DNA, the CDR3 is TGTGCCAGCAGTTGGCCGGGACAGCCCCAGCATTTT. The chain couples TRBV24-1 to TRBJ1-5; D remains ambiguous. Looked up from germline, CDR1 is KGHDR and CDR2 is SFDVKD. The CDR3 loop spans 12 amino acids.